Here is one TCR beta chain with its context. These data originate in a study of control samples from healthy donors and cancer patients. The CDR3 totals 13 residues. Germline V gene data show CDR1 as SGHDT and CDR2 as YYEEEE. Trimming shortened V by 2 bases and J by 0 bases, and 6 bases separated the two germline ends. TCRdb keeps only in-frame clones here, not all; method: immunoSEQ multiplex PCR. There are about 160,000 clones in the sample; 94% occur only once, and approximately 15% lies in the top ten. Source material: PBMCs. The J gene is TRBJ2-7, the V gene TRBV5-6; D gene ambiguous. The TCR comes from a man in his 60s with colorectal cancer. Here the CDR3 DNA reads TGTGCCAGCAGCTTCACTGGCTCCTACGAGCAGTACTTC. It encodes CASSFTGSYEQYF.